This T cell receptor (beta chain) was found in a study of cytomegalovirus exposure and HLA in healthy donors. Looking at the study overall: A data release that came early held 80 million to 95 million unique TCRs from HLA-typed donors.

PCR primers comprised 60 Vbeta and 13 Jbeta primers. Data came from immunoSEQ multiplex PCR; TCRdb stores just in-frame clones and leaves some out. This table holds about 180,000 clones, more than 65% found once. This CDR3 is 16 amino acids long. This clone was recorded only once. Its antigen is not known. The study, taken as a whole, reports: Apparent HLA restriction characterized most CMV-associated TCR beta chains in a later analysis. In a later analysis, TCR beta V- and J-gene trimming showed a link to a missense DCLRE1C variant.

The rearrangement links TRBV21-1 to TRBJ2-1; whether TRBD1, the table's D call, matches the DNA was not checked. TRBV21-1 is tagged as a pseudogene. Sequencing input: PBMCs. The clonotype was recovered from a woman aged 45-59 years in good health and CMV-seronegative. CDR3 nucleotide sequence: TGTGCCAGCAGCATCCCCACCGGGACAGGGGCTAATGAGCAGTTCTTC. This encodes CASSIPTGTGANEQFF.